The T cell receptor (beta chain) described here comes from a study of PD-L1 blockade in urothelial cancer. Indicated time point: pretreatment peripheral blood. This clone appeared a few times. V lost 5 bases and J 0 bases, leaving 13 bases between the germline ends. The CDR3 is made up of 15 amino acids. Germline loops: CDR1 SGHTA, CDR2 FQGNSA. Generated by immunoSEQ multiplex PCR, the TCRdb table keeps only in-frame clones and is missing some. The table includes tens of thousands of clones, around 84% detected once. The sequencing here drew on PBMCs, taken around atezolizumab (anti-PD-L1) treatment. The TCR originated in a woman aged 70-85 years with urothelial cancer. The V and J genes are TRBV7-2 and TRBJ1-1; no clear D. CDR3 in DNA: TGTGCCAGCAGCCCAGACCAGGTTTTGAACACTGAAGCTTTCTTT. As protein: CASSPDQVLNTEAFF.